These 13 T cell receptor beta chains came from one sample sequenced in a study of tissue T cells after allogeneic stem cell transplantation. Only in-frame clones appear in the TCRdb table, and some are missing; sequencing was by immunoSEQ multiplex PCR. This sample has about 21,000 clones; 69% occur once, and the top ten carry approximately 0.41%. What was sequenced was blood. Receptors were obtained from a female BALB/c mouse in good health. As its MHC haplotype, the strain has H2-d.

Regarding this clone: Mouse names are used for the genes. The CDR3 reads CASSPPGQGLGERLFF. CDR3 DNA, as far as it was read: TGTGCCAGCAGCCCTCCGGGACAGGGACTGGGCGAAAGATTATTT. The chain joins TRBV13-1 to TRBJ1-4; 9 bases match TRBD1. The missing CDR3 end, 1 residue past where the read stops, is filled in from the germline J gene. This CDR3 is built from 16 residues. Germline CDR1 reads NSHNY; CDR2 reads SYGAGN. The J segment lost 7 bases and the V segment lost 5 bases, leaving 12 bases of the junction unmatched.

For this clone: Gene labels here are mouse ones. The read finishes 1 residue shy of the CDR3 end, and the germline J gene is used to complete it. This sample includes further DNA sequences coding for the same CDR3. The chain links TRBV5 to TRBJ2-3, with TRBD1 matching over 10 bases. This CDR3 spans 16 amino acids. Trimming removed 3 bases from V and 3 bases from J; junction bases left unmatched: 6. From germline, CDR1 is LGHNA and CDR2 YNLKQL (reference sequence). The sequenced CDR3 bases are TGTGCCAGCAGCCAGGGGGACAGGGGACGGGCAGAAACGCTGTAT. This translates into CASSQGDRGRAETLY. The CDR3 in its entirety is CASSQGDRGRAETLYF.

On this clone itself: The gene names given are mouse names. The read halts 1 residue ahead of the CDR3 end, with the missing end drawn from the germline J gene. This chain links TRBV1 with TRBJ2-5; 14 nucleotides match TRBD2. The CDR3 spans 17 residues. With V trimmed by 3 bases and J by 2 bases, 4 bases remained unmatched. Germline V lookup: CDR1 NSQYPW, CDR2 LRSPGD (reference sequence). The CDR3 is CTCSAGTGGAGQDTQYF. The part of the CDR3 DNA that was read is TGCACCTGCAGTGCCGGGACTGGGGGGGCCGGCCAAGACACCCAGTAC. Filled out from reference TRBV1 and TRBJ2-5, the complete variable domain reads VTLLEQNPRWRLVPRGQAVNLRCILKNSQYPWMSWYQQDLQKQLQWLFTLRSPGDKEVKSLPGADYLATRVTDTELRLQVANMSQGRTLYCTCSAGTGGAGQDTQYFGPGTRLLVL.

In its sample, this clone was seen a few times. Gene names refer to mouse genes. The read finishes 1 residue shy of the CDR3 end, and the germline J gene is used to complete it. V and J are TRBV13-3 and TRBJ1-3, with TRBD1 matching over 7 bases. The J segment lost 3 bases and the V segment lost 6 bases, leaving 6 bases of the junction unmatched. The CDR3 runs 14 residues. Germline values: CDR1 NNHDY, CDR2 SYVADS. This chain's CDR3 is CASIGGQVGNTLYF. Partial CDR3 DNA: TGTGCCAGCATTGGCGGACAGGTTGGAAATACGCTCTAT.

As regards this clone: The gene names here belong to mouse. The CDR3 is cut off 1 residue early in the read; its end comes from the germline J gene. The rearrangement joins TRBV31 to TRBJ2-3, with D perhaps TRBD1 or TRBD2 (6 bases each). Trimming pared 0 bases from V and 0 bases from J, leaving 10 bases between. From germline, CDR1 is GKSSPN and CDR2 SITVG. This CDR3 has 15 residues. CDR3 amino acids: CAWSLGGNSAETLYF. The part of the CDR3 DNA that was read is TGTGCCTGGAGTCTAGGGGGGAATAGTGCAGAAACGCTGTAT.

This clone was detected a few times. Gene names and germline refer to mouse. The DNA read from the CDR3 is TGTGCCAGCAGCAGACAGACAAACACCGGGCAGCTCTAC. Translated: CASSRQTNTGQLY. In full, the CDR3 is CASSRQTNTGQLYF. This chain joins TRBV19 and TRBJ2-2; TRBD1 is a possible D gene (5 bases). The read halts 1 residue ahead of the CDR3 end, with the missing end drawn from the germline J gene. From germline, CDR1 is FNHDT and CDR2 SITEND (reference sequence). The length of the CDR3 is 14 residues. The germline V and J ends were trimmed by 5 bases and 0 bases, with 8 bases remaining between them. Based on the CDR3 plus reference TRBV19 and TRBJ2-2, the full variable domain is GGIITQTPKFLIGQEGQKLTLKCQQNFNHDTMYWYRQDSGKGLRLIYYSITENDLQKGDLSEGYDASREKKSSFSLTVTSAQKNEMAVFLCASSRQTNTGQLYFGEGSKLTVL.

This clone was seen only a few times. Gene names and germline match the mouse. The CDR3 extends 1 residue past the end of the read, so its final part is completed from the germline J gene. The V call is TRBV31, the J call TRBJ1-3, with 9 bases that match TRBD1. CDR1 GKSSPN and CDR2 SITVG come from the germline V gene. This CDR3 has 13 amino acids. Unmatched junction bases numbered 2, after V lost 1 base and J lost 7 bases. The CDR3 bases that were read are TGTGCCTGGAGTCCCGGGACAGGGAATACGCTCTAT. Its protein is CAWSPGTGNTLY. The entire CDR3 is CAWSPGTGNTLYF.

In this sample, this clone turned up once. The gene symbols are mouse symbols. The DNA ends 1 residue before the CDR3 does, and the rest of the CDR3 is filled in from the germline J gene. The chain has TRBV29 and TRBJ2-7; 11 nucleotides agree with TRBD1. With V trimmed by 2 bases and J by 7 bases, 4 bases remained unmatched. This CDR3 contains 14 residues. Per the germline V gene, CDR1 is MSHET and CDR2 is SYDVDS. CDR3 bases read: TGTGCTAGCAGTTTACCGGACAGGGGGCTCGAACAGTAC. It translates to CASSLPDRGLEQY. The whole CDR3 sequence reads CASSLPDRGLEQYF.

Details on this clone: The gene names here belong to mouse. The CDR3: CASSQDRDDYEQYF. CDR3 DNA, as far as it was read: TGTGCCAGCAGCCAAGACCGGGACGACTATGAACAGTAC. The V gene is TRBV2, the J gene TRBJ2-7, with D perhaps being TRBD1 or TRBD2 (5 bases each). The sequence runs out 1 residue before the end of the CDR3; the remainder is reconstructed from the germline J gene. Germline CDR1 is LGHNA and CDR2 is YSYQKL. The V and J ends lost 0 bases and 3 bases respectively, with 9 bases between them. CDR3 length equals 14 residues.

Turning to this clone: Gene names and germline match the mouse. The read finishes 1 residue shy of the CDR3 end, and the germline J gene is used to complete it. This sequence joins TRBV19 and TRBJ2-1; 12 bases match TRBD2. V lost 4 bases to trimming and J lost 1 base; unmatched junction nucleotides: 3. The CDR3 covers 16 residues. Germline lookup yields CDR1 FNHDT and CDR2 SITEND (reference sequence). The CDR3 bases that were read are TGTGCCAGCAGTCGGGACTGGGGGGCGAACTATGCTGAGCAGTTC. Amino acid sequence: CASSRDWGANYAEQF. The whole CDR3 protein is CASSRDWGANYAEQFF.

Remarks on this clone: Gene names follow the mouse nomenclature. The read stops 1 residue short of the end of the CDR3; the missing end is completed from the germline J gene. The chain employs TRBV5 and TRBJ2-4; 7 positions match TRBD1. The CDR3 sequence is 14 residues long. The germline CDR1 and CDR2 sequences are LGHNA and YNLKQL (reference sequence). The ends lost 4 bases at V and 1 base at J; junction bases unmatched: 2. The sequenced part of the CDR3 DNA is TGTGCCAGCAGCCCCGGACAGGGTCAAAACACCTTGTAC. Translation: CASSPGQGQNTLY. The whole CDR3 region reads CASSPGQGQNTLYF.

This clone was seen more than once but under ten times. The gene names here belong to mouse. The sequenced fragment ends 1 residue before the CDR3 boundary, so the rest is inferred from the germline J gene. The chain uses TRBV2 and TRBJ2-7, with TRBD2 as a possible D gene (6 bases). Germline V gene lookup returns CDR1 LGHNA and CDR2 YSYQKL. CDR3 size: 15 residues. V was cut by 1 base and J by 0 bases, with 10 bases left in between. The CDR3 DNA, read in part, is TGTGCCAGCAGCCAAGCCGGACTGAGCTCCTATGAACAGTAC. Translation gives CASSQAGLSSYEQY. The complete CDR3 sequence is CASSQAGLSSYEQYF.

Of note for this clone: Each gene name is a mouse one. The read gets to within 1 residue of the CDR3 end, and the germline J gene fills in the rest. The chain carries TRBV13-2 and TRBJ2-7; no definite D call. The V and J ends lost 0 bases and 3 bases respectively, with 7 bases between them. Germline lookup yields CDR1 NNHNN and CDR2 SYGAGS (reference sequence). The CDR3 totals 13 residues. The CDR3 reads CASGDAANYEQYF. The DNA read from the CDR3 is TGTGCCAGCGGTGATGCGGCCAACTATGAACAGTAC.